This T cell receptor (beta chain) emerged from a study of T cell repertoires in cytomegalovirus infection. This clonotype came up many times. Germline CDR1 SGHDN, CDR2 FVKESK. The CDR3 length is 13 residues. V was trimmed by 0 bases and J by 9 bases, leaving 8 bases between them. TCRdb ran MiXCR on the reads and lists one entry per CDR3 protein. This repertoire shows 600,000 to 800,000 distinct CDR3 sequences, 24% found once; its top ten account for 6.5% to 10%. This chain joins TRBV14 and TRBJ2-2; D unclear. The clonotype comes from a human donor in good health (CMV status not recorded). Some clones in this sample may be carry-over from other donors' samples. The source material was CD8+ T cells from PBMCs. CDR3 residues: CASSQEGKRELFF. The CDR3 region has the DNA TGTGCCAGCAGCCAAGAAGGGAAAAGGGAGCTGTTTTTT.